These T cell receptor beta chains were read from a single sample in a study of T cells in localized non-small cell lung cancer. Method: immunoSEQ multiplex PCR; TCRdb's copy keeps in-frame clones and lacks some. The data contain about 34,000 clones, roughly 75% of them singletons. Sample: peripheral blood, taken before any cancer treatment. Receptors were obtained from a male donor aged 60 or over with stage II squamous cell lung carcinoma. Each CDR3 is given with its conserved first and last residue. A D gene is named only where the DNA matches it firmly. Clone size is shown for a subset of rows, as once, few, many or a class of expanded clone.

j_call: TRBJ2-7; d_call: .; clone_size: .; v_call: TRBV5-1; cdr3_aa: CASSPSEISYEQYF; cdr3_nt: TGCGCCAGCAGCCCTTCCGAAATTTCCTACGAGCAGTACTTC
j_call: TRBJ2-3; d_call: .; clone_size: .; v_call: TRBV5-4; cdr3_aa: CASSHGTAYRDTQYF; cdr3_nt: TGTGCCAGCAGCCACGGGACCGCATACCGAGATACGCAGTATTTT
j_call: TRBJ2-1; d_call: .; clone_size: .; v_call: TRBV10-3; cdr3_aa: CAISDPKYNEQFF; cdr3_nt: TGTGCCATCAGTGACCCGAAGTACAATGAGCAGTTCTTC
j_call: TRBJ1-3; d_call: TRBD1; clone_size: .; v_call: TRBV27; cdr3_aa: CASSPKTGPYLNSGNTIYF; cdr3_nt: TGTGCCAGCAGTCCCAAGACAGGGCCCTACCTTAACTCTGGAAACACCATATATTTT
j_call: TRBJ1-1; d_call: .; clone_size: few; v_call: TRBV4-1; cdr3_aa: CASSQVRLSGMDAFF; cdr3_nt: TGCGCCAGCAGCCAAGTTAGGTTATCTGGGATGGATGCTTTCTTT
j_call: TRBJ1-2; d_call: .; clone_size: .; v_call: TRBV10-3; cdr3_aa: CAIRTPLLSGDYGYTF; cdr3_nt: TGTGCCATCAGAACCCCTCTGTTGTCCGGAGACTATGGCTACACCTTC
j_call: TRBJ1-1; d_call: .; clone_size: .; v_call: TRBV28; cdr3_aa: CASSPDRVEAFF; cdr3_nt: TGTGCCAGCAGTCCCGACAGAGTAGAAGCTTTCTTT
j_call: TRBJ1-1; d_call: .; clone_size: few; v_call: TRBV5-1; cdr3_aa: CASSLVGPSAEAFF; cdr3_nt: TGCGCCAGCAGCTTGGTTGGACCCTCCGCTGAAGCTTTCTTT
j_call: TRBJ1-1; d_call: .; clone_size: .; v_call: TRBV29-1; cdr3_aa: CSALAEGGTEAFF; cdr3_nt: TGCAGCGCCCTTGCGGAGGGGGGCACTGAAGCTTTCTTT
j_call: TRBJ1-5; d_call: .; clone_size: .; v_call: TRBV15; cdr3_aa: CATSRDLGELDQPQHF; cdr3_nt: TGTGCCACCAGCAGAGATTTAGGGGAACTCGATCAGCCCCAGCATTTT
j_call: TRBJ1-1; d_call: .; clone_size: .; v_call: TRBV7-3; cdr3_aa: CASSLAGMNTEAFF; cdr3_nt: TGTGCCAGCAGCTTAGCCGGCATGAACACTGAAGCTTTCTTT
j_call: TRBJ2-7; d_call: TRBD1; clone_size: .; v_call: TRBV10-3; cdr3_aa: CAIREGDTGQSYEQYF; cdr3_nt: TGTGCCATCAGAGAAGGGGATACGGGACAGTCCTACGAGCAGTACTTC
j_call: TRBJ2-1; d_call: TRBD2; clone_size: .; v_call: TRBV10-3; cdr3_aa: CAASGGSYNEQFF; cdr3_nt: TGTGCCGCTAGCGGGGGCTCCTACAATGAGCAGTTCTTC
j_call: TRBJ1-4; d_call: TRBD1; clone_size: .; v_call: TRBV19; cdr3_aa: CASSVSGTANEKLFF; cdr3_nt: TGTGCCAGTAGTGTCTCCGGGACAGCGAATGAAAAACTGTTTTTT
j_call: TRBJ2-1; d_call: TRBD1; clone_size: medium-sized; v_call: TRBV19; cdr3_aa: CASSFQTGYDEQFF; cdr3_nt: TGTGCCAGTAGTTTCCAGACAGGGTACGATGAGCAGTTCTTC
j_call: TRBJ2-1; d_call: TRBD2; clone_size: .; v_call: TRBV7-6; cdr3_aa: CASSLGLAGNNEQFF; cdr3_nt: TGTGCCAGCAGCTTGGGACTAGCGGGAAACAATGAGCAGTTCTTC
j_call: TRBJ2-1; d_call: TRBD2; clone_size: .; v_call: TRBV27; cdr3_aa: CASSIRTSVAYNEQFF; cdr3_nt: TGTGCCAGCAGTATCAGGACTAGCGTGGCCTACAATGAGCAGTTCTTC
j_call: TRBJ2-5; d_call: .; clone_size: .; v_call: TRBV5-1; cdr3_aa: CASSLGNSQETQYF; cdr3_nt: TGCGCCAGCAGCTTGGGAAACAGCCAAGAGACCCAGTACTTC
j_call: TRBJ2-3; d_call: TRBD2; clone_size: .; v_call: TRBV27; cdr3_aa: CASSLWTPGTSGVGTQGDTQYF; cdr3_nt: TGTGCCAGCAGTTTATGGACCCCCGGGACTAGCGGAGTGGGGACCCAAGGGGATACGCAGTATTTT
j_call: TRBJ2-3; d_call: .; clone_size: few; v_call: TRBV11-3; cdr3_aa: CASSSREDTDTQYF; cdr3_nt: TGTGCCAGCAGCTCCCGTGAAGACACAGATACGCAGTATTTT